This T cell receptor (beta chain) was identified in a study of siplizumab effects on memory and regulatory T cells. General study points: Treg origin accounted for an average of around 69% of mappable alloreactive CD4+ clones with siplizumab and approximately 25% in controls. Confirmation that proliferating Tregs from siplizumab cultures had suppressive function was not obtained. Both greater diversity than memory cells and a major contribution to the alloresponse seemed to characterize naive T cells.

CDR3 length: 18 amino acids. CDR1 is MGHRA, CDR2 YSYEKL, per germline. Trimming took off 0 bases at V and 0 bases at J, with 15 bases between the two ends. Sequenced by immunoSEQ multiplex PCR; TCRdb stores in-frame clones only, minus some. The sample lists tens of thousands of clones; about 89% were seen once. Details on this clone: Its cognate antigen is unknown.

This sequence originates from a human donor in good health. What was sequenced was CD8+ T cells sorted from blood. The chain is built from TRBV4-1 and TRBJ1-3, with TRBD1 as a possible D gene (6 bases). This chain's CDR3 is CASSQELQGSFSGNTIYF. The CDR3 DNA sequence: TGCGCCAGCAGCCAAGAGCTGCAGGGGAGCTTCTCTGGAAACACCATATATTTT.